What follows describes a single T cell receptor (beta chain). No antigen is known for it. The data derive from a study of tumor-infiltrating lymphocytes in localized non-small cell lung cancer. Notes on the study in general: Tumors had more T cell infiltration than uninvolved lung, per TCRbeta sequencing and CD3 counts. Technical variation could not be separated from intratumor heterogeneity here.

Looked up from germline, CDR1 is SGDLS and CDR2 is YYNGEE. The CDR3 covers 13 residues. With 3 bases removed from V and 2 bases from J, the gap between germline ends came to 6 bases. Sequencing used immunoSEQ multiplex PCR; TCRdb keeps in-frame clones, though not all of them. The table records 6,500 to 7,500 clones, roughly three quarters of them present only once. The sample was uninvolved lung tissue not adjacent to the tumor. The chain carries TRBV9 and TRBJ1-5; D is undetermined. The TCR sequence derives from a human donor with non-small cell lung cancer. The CDR3 loop is CASSAGGNQPQHF. The CDR3 nucleotides read TGTGCCAGCAGCGCAGGTGGCAATCAGCCCCAGCATTTT. The variable domain in full, with the rest retrieved from reference TRBV9 and TRBJ1-5, is DSGVTQTPKHLITATGQRVTLRCSPRSGDLSVYWYQQSLDQGLQFLIQYYNGEERAKGNILERFSAQQFPDLHSELNLSSLELGDSALYFCASSAGGNQPQHFGDGTRLSIL.